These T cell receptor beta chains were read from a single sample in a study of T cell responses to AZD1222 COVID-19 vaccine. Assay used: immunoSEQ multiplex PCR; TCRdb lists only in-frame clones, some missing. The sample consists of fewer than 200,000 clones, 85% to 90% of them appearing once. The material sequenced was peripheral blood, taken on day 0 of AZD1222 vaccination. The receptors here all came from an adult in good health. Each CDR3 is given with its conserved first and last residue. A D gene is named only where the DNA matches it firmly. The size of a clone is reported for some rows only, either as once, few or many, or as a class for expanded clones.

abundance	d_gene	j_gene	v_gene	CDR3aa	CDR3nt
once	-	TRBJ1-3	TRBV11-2	CASSFGQSSGNTIYF	TGTGCCAGCAGCTTTGGACAGAGCTCTGGAAACACCATATATTTT
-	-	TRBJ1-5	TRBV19	CASSIMKGGNQPQHF	TGTGCCAGTAGTATAATGAAGGGCGGCAATCAGCCCCAGCATTTT
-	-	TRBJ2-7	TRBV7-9	CASSPDRGGHEQYF	TGTGCCAGCAGCCCGGACAGAGGAGGCCACGAGCAGTACTTC
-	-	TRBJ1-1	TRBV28	CASSPPTDRLRAFF	TGTGCCAGCAGTCCTCCGACCGACAGGTTACGGGCTTTCTTT
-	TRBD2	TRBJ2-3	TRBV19	CASSIWAGGLKGTDTQYF	TGTGCCAGTAGTATCTGGGCGGGGGGCCTCAAGGGCACAGATACGCAGTATTTT
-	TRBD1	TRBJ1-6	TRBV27	CATWDRASSPLHF	TGTGCCACCTGGGACAGGGCATCTTCACCCCTCCACTTT
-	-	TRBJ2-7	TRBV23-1	CASSQSRDNYEQYF	TGCGCCAGCAGTCAATCGAGGGACAACTACGAGCAGTACTTC
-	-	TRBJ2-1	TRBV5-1	CASSSLGVEQFF	TGCGCCAGCAGCTCACTAGGAGTCGAGCAGTTCTTC
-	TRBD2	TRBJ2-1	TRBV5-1	CASSVPGLGVVNEQFF	TGCGCCAGCAGCGTCCCGGGACTAGGGGTAGTCAATGAGCAGTTCTTC
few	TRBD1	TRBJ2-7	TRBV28	CASSFRGQAAYEQYF	TGTGCCAGCAGTTTTAGGGGACAGGCGGCCTACGAGCAGTACTTC
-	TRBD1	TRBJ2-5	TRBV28	CASSVAGGSFGETQYF	TGTGCCAGCAGTGTAGCAGGGGGCAGTTTCGGGGAGACCCAGTACTTC
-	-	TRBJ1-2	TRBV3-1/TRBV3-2	CASSLHTNYGYTF	TGTGCCAGCAGCCTACATACTAACTATGGCTACACCTTC
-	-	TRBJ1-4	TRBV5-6	CASSLSGGPNEKLFF	TGTGCCAGCAGCTTGAGCGGGGGCCCAAATGAAAAACTGTTTTTT
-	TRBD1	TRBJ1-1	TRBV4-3	CASSQDYTRDRTHEAFF	TGCGCCAGCAGCCAAGATTATACCCGGGACAGAACACATGAAGCTTTCTTT
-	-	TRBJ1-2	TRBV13	CASSSSQRYGYTF	TGTGCCAGCAGCTCAAGCCAACGCTATGGCTACACCTTC
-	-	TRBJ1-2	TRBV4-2	CASSQDRINYGYTF	TGTGCCAGCAGCCAAGATCGCATTAACTATGGCTACACCTTC
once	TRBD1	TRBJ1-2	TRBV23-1	CASRQKQGDGYTF	TGCGCCAGCAGGCAGAAACAGGGGGATGGCTACACCTTC
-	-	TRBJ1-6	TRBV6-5	CASKGGQDNSPLHF	TGTGCCAGCAAGGGTGGGCAGGATAATTCACCCCTCCACTTT
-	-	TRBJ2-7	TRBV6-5	CASSSGQSYEQYF	TGTGCCAGCAGCTCTGGACAGTCCTACGAGCAGTACTTC
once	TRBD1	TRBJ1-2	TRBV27	CASSLTGQGYGYTF	TGTGCCAGCAGTTTAACGGGACAGGGCTATGGCTACACCTTC
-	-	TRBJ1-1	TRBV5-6	CASSFSPGLMNTEAFF	TGTGCCAGCAGCTTTTCCCCCGGCCTCATGAACACTGAAGCTTTCTTT
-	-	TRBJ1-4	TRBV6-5	CASRSSYREVEKLFF	TGTGCCAGCCGCAGTAGTTACAGGGAAGTTGAAAAACTGTTTTTT
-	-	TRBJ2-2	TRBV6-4	CASSPGVGGELFF	TGTGCCAGCAGCCCAGGGGTCGGCGGGGAGCTGTTTTTT
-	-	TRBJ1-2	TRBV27	CATSPAGSSYGYTF	TGTGCCACCTCTCCAGCAGGGAGTTCCTATGGCTACACCTTC
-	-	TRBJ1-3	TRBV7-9	CAPAGTSGNTIYF	TGTGCCCCCGCGGGTACGTCTGGAAACACCATATATTTT
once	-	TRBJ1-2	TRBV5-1	CASSSEGGYGYTF	TGCGCCAGCAGTTCTGAGGGGGGCTATGGCTACACCTTC
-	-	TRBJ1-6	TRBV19	CASSIGVPNSPLHF	TGTGCCAGTAGTATCGGGGTACCAAATTCACCCCTCCACTTT
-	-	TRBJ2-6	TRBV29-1	CSVEGYGNVLTF	TGCAGCGTTGAAGGTTATGGGAACGTCCTGACTTTC
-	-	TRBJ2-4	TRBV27	CASSPSRGIQYF	TGTGCCAGCAGCCCGTCTCGGGGCATTCAGTACTTC
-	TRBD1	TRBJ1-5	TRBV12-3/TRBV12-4	CASTGDSPQPQHF	TGTGCCAGCACTGGGGACAGTCCACAGCCCCAGCATTTT
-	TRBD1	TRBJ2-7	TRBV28	CASSSSGTGAGEQYF	TGTGCCAGCAGTTCCTCCGGGACAGGGGCGGGAGAGCAGTACTTC
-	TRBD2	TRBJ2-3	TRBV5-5	CASSFRLAYSTDTQYF	TGTGCCAGCAGCTTCCGACTAGCGTATAGCACAGATACGCAGTATTTT
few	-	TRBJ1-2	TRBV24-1	CATSDSDSSNYGYTF	TGTGCCACCAGTGATTCAGATAGTTCAAACTATGGCTACACCTTC
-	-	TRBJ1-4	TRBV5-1	CASSLEGRRGGKLFF	TGCGCCAGCAGCTTGGAGGGACGCAGGGGAGGAAAACTGTTTTTT
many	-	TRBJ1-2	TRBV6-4	CATRDTLEYGYTF	TGTGCCACCCGGGACACCCTCGAATATGGCTACACCTTC
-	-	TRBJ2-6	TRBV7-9	CAIDGQGAANVLTF	TGTGCCATCGATGGACAAGGGGCAGCCAACGTCCTGACTTTC
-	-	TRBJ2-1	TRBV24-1	CATRDKRDNEQFF	TGTGCCACCAGGGATAAACGGGACAATGAGCAGTTCTTC
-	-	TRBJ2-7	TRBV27	CASSLGSYEQYF	TGTGCCAGCAGTTTAGGCTCCTACGAGCAGTACTTC
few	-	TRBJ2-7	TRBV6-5	CASSYSIQGSYEQYF	TGTGCCAGCAGTTACTCGATCCAGGGATCCTACGAGCAGTACTTC
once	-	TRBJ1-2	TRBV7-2	CASSFGTHNYGYTF	TGTGCCAGCAGCTTCGGGACACACAACTATGGCTACACCTTC
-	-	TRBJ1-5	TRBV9	CASSVGEGRNQPQHF	TGTGCCAGCAGCGTAGGCGAGGGGCGTAATCAGCCCCAGCATTTT
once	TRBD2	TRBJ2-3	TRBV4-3	CASSLTSVSSQGADTQYF	TGCGCCAGCAGCCTAACTAGCGTCAGCTCCCAAGGGGCAGATACGCAGTATTTT
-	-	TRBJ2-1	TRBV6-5	CASSYGGLGGDTWEFF	TGTGCCAGCAGTTACGGTGGTTTAGGGGGAGACACTTGGGAGTTCTTC
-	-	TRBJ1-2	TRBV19	CASSIQGYGYTF	TGTGCCAGTAGTATTCAGGGATACGGCTACACCTTC
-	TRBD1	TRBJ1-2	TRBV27	CASSLAGGPLGGYTF	TGTGCCAGCAGTTTGGCAGGGGGCCCTCTCGGTGGCTACACCTTC
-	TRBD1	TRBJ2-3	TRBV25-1	CASREPGQGRDTQYF	TGTGCCAGCAGGGAACCGGGACAGGGGAGGGATACGCAGTATTTT
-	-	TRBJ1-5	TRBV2	CASSMGGVGQPQHF	TGTGCCAGCAGCATGGGAGGGGTTGGTCAGCCCCAGCATTTT
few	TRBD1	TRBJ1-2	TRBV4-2	CASAFQTGGDYGYTF	TGTGCCAGCGCATTTCAGACAGGGGGGGACTATGGCTACACCTTC
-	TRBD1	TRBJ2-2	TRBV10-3	CAITSDRTNTGELFF	TGTGCCATCACTTCGGACAGGACCAACACCGGTGAGCTGTTTTTT
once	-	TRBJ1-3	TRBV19	CASSRQNPGSGNTIYF	TGTGCCAGTAGTAGACAGAATCCGGGCTCTGGAAACACCATATATTTT